This record concerns one T cell receptor beta chain sequence. Its target antigen remains unknown. No base-level quality is on record; no much larger clone is a single base apart. The data were taken from a study of T cell changes during pregnancy in multiple sclerosis (dated by TCRdb to about 2019). Notes on the research overall: The study looked at changes in the T cell repertoire across pregnancy in women with multiple sclerosis.

Libraries were built with the immunoSEQ multiplex PCR assay. TCRdb holds this immuneACCESS table with in-frame rearrangements only. Some clones are missing; in checked studies, unresolved V genes explain under half, and the rest has no known cause. Across this sample there are approximately 44,000 clones, with roughly 90% seen only once. 0.7% of the sample lies in the top ten. CDR1 and CDR2 were assigned from the germline V gene as KGHSH and LQKENI. Taken from cysteine to phenylalanine, the CDR3 has 15 residues. Only the CDR3 DNA stays, 45 bases, in frame from base 1. Trimming takes 3 bases off V and 4 bases off J; junction bases not matched to a gene: 6.

This sample comprised CD4+ T cells from peripheral blood mononuclear cells, obtained before pregnancy. This sequence was found in a female donor with multiple sclerosis, enrolled in a pregnancy study. The V gene is TRBV18 and the J gene is TRBJ1-5; 7 central nucleotides agree with TRBD1. The CDR3 amino acid sequence is: CASSPGGQRNQPQHF. The DNA is TGTGCCAGCTCACCCGGGGGACAGAGAAATCAGCCCCAGCATTTT.